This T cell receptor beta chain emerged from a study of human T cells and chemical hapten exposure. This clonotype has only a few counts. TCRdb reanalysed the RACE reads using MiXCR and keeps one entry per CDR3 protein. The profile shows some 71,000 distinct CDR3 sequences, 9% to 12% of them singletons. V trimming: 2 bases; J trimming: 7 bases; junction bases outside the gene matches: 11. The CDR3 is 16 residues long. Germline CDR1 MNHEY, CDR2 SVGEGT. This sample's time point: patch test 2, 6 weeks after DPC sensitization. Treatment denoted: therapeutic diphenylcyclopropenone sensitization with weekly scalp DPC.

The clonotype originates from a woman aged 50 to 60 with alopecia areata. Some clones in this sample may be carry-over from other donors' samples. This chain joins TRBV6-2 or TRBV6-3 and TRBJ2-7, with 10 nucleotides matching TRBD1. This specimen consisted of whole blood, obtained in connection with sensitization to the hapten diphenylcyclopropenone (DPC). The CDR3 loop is CASSYGGTGAIREQYF. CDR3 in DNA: TGTGCCAGCAGTTACGGGGGGACAGGGGCCATTCGGGAGCAGTACTTC.